One and the same sample provided the 22 T cell receptor beta chains below, sequenced in a study of blood T cell repertoires in COVID-19. Repertoires were generated with immunoSEQ multiplex PCR, while TCRdb's copy carries only in-frame clones and drops some. The table includes around 50,000 clones, 70% to 85% detected once. The specimen was PBMCs or T cells enriched from blood (not recorded which). The source of these receptors is a woman between 45 and 65 years old with acute COVID-19.

The chain combines TRBV7-6 with TRBJ2-1; 9 bases map to TRBD2. V lost 5 bases and J lost 3; bases outside the gene matches: 5. Per the germline V gene, CDR1 is SGHVS and CDR2 is FNYEAQ. The CDR3 covers 15 residues. CDR3 in amino acids: CASSPSSGNYNEQFF. The CDR3, as DNA: TGTGCCAGCAGCCCGTCTAGCGGGAACTACAATGAGCAGTTCTTC.

The rearrangement joins TRBV5-1 to TRBJ2-3; maybe TRBD1 (5 bases). CDR1 and CDR2 from the germline V gene are SGHRS and YFSETQ. V lost 0 bases, J lost 4 bases, and 15 bases lay in between. The CDR3 sequence is 16 residues long. CDR3 nucleotides: TGCGCCAGCAGCTTGGCCGTAAGGGGCCAGGCAGATACGCAGTATTTT. Residues: CASSLAVRGQADTQYF.

This clone was seen once. J is TRBJ2-2 and V is TRBV10-3; 12 bases map to TRBD2. CDR1 and CDR2 (germline): ENHRY, SYGVKD. With 4 bases clipped from V and 0 bases from J, the junction kept 0 bases outside the gene matches. This CDR3 region has 16 residues. CDR3 residues: CAISGLAGANTGELFF. DNA of the CDR3: TGTGCCATCAGTGGACTAGCGGGGGCGAACACCGGGGAGCTGTTTTTT.

The V and J genes are TRBV27 and TRBJ2-4; maybe TRBD2 (6 bases). The V gene lost 5 bases and the J gene lost 1 base, with 12 bases spanning the gap. Germline CDR1 MNHEY, CDR2 SMNVEV (reference sequence). The CDR3 is 15 residues long. Here the CDR3 DNA reads TGTGCCAGCAGTAGGGACTTGTTGGCCAAAAACATTCAGTACTTC. Translation gives CASSRDLLAKNIQYF.

This sequence joins TRBV6-5 and TRBJ1-2; D uncertain. V dropped 8 bases and J dropped 8 bases, with 12 bases sitting between them. This CDR3 has 11 residues. CDR1 MNHEY and CDR2 SVGAGI come from the germline V gene. This CDR3 is CASGGWVGYTF. CDR3 nucleotide sequence: TGTGCCAGCGGAGGATGGGTCGGCTACACCTTC.

The chain couples TRBV13 to TRBJ1-6; no definite D call. V lost 3 bases, J lost 6 bases, and 6 bases lay in between. The CDR3 totals 13 residues. Germline V lookup: CDR1 PRHDT, CDR2 FYEKMQ (reference sequence). CDR3 DNA: TGTGCCAGCAGCTTCCATTCTAATTCACCCCTCCACTTT. Protein sequence: CASSFHSNSPLHF.

This clone has only one observation. The chain carries TRBV6-5 and TRBJ2-2; 8 bases line up with TRBD1. Germline loops: CDR1 MNHEY, CDR2 SVGAGI. J gave up 5 bases and V 7 bases, and 6 bases lay outside the gene matches. The CDR3 totals 14 residues. CDR3 in DNA: TGTGCCAGCAACGACAGGGGATCGACCGGGGAGCTGTTTTTT. This sequence encodes CASNDRGSTGELFF.

The CDR3 here is CASSAPQGSGAEAFF. CDR3 in DNA: TGTGCCAGCAGCGCCCCCCAGGGAAGTGGGGCTGAAGCTTTCTTT. J is TRBJ1-1 and V is TRBV5-4; D is perhaps TRBD1 (5 bases). The V end lost 4 bases, the J end lost 6 bases, and 19 bases lay between the germline ends. Germline V CDR1 and CDR2: SGHNT, YYREEE (reference sequence). This CDR3 spans 15 amino acids.

The CDR3 spells CASSAGQGKEKLFF. The DNA of the CDR3 is TGTGCCAGCTCCGCTGGACAGGGAAAGGAAAAACTGTTTTTT. The V gene is TRBV18, the J gene TRBJ1-4, with 8 bases identical to TRBD1. This CDR3 is 14 amino acids long. Losses at the gene ends were 6 bases for V and 8 bases for J; bases not matched to a gene: 8. CDR1 is KGHSH and CDR2 is LQKENI in the germline V gene.

This chain joins TRBV4-1 and TRBJ2-5; 11 bases line up with TRBD2. The germline V gene encodes CDR1 MGHRA and CDR2 YSYEKL. The CDR3 length is 16 residues. V gave up 5 bases and J gave up 4 bases; unmatched junction bases: 9. The CDR3 nucleotides are TGCGCCAGCAGCTATCTAGCGGGGGGACCAAGAGAGACCCAGTACTTC. Its protein product is CASSYLAGGPRETQYF.

The chain recombines TRBV3-1 (or the pseudogene TRBV3-2) with TRBJ2-1; D unclear. CDR3 size: 15 residues. Germline lookup yields CDR1 LGHDT and CDR2 YNNKEL (reference sequence). V lost 6 bases, J lost 0 bases, and 12 bases lay in between. The chain's CDR3 is CASSRSSRSYNEQFF. The CDR3 DNA follows: TGTGCCAGCAGTCGGTCTTCACGCTCCTACAATGAGCAGTTCTTC.

The chain uses TRBV2 and TRBJ1-3, with a weak D call TRBD1 (6 bases). Germline-derived CDR1 and CDR2 are SNHLY and FYNNEI. The germline V and J ends were trimmed by 4 bases and 0 bases, with 13 bases remaining between them. The CDR3 contains 16 residues. Here the CDR3 DNA reads TGTGCCAGCAGTGTCGGACAGTTAGTCTCTGGAAACACCATATATTTT. It is translated as CASSVGQLVSGNTIYF.

V gene TRBV18 combines with J gene TRBJ2-1, with TRBD2 as a possible D gene (5 bases). The CDR3 consists of 13 residues. Germline V CDR1 and CDR2: KGHSH, LQKENI. V was cut by 6 bases and J by 6 bases, with 12 bases left in between. CDR3 nucleotides: TGTGCCAGCTCCTCGATGAGCGGCAATGAGCAGTTCTTC. Translating gives CASSSMSGNEQFF.

This clone showed up just a few times. The chain is built from TRBV11-3 and TRBJ1-1, with D uncertain. The germline V gene has CDR1 SGHNT and CDR2 YENEEA. Trimming pared 5 bases from V and 5 bases from J, leaving 18 bases between. This CDR3 has 15 amino acids. CDR3 sequence reads: CASSQDGRWRTEAFF. The CDR3, as DNA: TGTGCCAGCAGCCAGGACGGCCGATGGAGGACTGAAGCTTTCTTT.

This rearrangement joins TRBV5-1 to TRBJ2-1; 7 positions match TRBD1. This CDR3 is 12 amino acids long. Germline V gene lookup returns CDR1 SGHRS and CDR2 YFSETQ. The J segment lost 9 bases and the V segment lost 4 bases, leaving 4 bases of the junction unmatched. As DNA, the CDR3 is TGCGCCAGCAGCCACGACAGGGTTGAGCAGTTCTTC. The encoded protein is CASSHDRVEQFF.

The chain has TRBV6-4 and TRBJ2-1; 9 bases agree with TRBD2. Germline lookup yields CDR1 MRHNA and CDR2 SNTAGT. V was pared by 5 bases and J by 8 bases, with 13 bases of the junction left unmatched. The CDR3 spans 16 residues. DNA of the CDR3: TGTGCCAGCAGTCCACGTCTAGCGGGGCGGTTCGATGAGCAGTTCTTC. The encoded protein is CASSPRLAGRFDEQFF.

The chain couples TRBV19 to TRBJ1-5, with 9 positions matching TRBD1. Germline V gene data show CDR1 as LNHDA and CDR2 as SQIVND (reference sequence). There are 15 residues in the CDR3. V was pared by 5 bases and J by 2 bases, with 4 bases of the junction left unmatched. The CDR3: CASSEQGAGNQPQHF. The CDR3 DNA reads TGTGCCAGTAGTGAACAGGGGGCGGGCAATCAGCCCCAGCATTTT.

This chain joins TRBV7-9 and TRBJ1-2; 8 bases line up with TRBD1. The germline CDR1 and CDR2 sequences are SEHNR and FQNEAQ (reference sequence). V dropped 5 bases and J dropped 4; count of bases not matched to a gene: 6. The CDR3 covers 14 residues. The CDR3 protein is CASSAGGVGYGYTF. The CDR3 DNA follows: TGTGCCAGCAGCGCAGGGGGCGTCGGCTATGGCTACACCTTC.

A remark on this clone: A junction boundary mismatches the germline segment, possibly from a read error. The chain couples TRBV19 to TRBJ2-7; D is unresolved. The CDR3 extends over 13 amino acids. The germline V gene encodes CDR1 LNHDA and CDR2 SQIVND (reference sequence). CDR3 protein: CASSRVSSDEQYF. CDR3 DNA: TGTGCCAGTAGTAGAGTAAGCTCCGACGAGCAGTACTTC.

The V call is TRBV10-1, the J call TRBJ1-5; D perhaps matches TRBD1 (5 bases). V shed 0 bases and J shed 7 bases, with 7 bases lying between them. This CDR3 contains 13 residues. Per germline, CDR1 WNHNN and CDR2 SYGVQD (reference sequence). In nucleotides, the CDR3 is TGCGCCAGCAGTGAGTCCGGGGGGCAGCCCCAGCATTTT. Translating it yields CASSESGGQPQHF.

This clone has more than one count but fewer than ten. The CDR3 sequence: CASSGQGNQPQHF. CDR3 sequence (DNA): TGTGCCAGCAGCGGACAGGGGAATCAGCCCCAGCATTTT. The V and J genes are TRBV21-1 and TRBJ1-5; the listed D gene, TRBD1, was not tested against the DNA. TRBV21-1 is a pseudogene segment. This CDR3 contains 13 residues.

This CDR3 reads CASSSGTGSGYTF. The CDR3, as DNA: TGTGCCAGCAGTTCCGGGACAGGGAGTGGCTACACCTTC. The chain recombines TRBV28 with TRBJ1-2; 9 bases map to TRBD1. The V segment lost 4 bases and the J segment 7 bases; nucleotides outside the gene matches: 4. Germline lookup yields CDR1 MDHEN and CDR2 SYDVKM. The CDR3 loop spans 13 amino acids.